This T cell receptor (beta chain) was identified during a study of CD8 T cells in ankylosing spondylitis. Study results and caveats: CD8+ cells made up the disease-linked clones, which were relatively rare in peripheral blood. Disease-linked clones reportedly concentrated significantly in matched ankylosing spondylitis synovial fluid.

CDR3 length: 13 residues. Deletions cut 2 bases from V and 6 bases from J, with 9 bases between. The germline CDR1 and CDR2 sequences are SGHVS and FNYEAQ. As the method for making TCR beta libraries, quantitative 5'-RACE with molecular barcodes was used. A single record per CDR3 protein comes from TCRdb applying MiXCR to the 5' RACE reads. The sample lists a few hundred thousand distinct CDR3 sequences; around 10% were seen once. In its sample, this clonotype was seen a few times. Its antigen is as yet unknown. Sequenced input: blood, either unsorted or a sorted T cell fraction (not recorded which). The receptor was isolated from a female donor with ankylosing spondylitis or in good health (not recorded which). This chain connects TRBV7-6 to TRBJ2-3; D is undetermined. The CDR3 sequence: CASSLQWQDTQYF. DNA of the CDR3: TGTGCCAGCAGCTTACAATGGCAGGATACGCAGTATTTT.